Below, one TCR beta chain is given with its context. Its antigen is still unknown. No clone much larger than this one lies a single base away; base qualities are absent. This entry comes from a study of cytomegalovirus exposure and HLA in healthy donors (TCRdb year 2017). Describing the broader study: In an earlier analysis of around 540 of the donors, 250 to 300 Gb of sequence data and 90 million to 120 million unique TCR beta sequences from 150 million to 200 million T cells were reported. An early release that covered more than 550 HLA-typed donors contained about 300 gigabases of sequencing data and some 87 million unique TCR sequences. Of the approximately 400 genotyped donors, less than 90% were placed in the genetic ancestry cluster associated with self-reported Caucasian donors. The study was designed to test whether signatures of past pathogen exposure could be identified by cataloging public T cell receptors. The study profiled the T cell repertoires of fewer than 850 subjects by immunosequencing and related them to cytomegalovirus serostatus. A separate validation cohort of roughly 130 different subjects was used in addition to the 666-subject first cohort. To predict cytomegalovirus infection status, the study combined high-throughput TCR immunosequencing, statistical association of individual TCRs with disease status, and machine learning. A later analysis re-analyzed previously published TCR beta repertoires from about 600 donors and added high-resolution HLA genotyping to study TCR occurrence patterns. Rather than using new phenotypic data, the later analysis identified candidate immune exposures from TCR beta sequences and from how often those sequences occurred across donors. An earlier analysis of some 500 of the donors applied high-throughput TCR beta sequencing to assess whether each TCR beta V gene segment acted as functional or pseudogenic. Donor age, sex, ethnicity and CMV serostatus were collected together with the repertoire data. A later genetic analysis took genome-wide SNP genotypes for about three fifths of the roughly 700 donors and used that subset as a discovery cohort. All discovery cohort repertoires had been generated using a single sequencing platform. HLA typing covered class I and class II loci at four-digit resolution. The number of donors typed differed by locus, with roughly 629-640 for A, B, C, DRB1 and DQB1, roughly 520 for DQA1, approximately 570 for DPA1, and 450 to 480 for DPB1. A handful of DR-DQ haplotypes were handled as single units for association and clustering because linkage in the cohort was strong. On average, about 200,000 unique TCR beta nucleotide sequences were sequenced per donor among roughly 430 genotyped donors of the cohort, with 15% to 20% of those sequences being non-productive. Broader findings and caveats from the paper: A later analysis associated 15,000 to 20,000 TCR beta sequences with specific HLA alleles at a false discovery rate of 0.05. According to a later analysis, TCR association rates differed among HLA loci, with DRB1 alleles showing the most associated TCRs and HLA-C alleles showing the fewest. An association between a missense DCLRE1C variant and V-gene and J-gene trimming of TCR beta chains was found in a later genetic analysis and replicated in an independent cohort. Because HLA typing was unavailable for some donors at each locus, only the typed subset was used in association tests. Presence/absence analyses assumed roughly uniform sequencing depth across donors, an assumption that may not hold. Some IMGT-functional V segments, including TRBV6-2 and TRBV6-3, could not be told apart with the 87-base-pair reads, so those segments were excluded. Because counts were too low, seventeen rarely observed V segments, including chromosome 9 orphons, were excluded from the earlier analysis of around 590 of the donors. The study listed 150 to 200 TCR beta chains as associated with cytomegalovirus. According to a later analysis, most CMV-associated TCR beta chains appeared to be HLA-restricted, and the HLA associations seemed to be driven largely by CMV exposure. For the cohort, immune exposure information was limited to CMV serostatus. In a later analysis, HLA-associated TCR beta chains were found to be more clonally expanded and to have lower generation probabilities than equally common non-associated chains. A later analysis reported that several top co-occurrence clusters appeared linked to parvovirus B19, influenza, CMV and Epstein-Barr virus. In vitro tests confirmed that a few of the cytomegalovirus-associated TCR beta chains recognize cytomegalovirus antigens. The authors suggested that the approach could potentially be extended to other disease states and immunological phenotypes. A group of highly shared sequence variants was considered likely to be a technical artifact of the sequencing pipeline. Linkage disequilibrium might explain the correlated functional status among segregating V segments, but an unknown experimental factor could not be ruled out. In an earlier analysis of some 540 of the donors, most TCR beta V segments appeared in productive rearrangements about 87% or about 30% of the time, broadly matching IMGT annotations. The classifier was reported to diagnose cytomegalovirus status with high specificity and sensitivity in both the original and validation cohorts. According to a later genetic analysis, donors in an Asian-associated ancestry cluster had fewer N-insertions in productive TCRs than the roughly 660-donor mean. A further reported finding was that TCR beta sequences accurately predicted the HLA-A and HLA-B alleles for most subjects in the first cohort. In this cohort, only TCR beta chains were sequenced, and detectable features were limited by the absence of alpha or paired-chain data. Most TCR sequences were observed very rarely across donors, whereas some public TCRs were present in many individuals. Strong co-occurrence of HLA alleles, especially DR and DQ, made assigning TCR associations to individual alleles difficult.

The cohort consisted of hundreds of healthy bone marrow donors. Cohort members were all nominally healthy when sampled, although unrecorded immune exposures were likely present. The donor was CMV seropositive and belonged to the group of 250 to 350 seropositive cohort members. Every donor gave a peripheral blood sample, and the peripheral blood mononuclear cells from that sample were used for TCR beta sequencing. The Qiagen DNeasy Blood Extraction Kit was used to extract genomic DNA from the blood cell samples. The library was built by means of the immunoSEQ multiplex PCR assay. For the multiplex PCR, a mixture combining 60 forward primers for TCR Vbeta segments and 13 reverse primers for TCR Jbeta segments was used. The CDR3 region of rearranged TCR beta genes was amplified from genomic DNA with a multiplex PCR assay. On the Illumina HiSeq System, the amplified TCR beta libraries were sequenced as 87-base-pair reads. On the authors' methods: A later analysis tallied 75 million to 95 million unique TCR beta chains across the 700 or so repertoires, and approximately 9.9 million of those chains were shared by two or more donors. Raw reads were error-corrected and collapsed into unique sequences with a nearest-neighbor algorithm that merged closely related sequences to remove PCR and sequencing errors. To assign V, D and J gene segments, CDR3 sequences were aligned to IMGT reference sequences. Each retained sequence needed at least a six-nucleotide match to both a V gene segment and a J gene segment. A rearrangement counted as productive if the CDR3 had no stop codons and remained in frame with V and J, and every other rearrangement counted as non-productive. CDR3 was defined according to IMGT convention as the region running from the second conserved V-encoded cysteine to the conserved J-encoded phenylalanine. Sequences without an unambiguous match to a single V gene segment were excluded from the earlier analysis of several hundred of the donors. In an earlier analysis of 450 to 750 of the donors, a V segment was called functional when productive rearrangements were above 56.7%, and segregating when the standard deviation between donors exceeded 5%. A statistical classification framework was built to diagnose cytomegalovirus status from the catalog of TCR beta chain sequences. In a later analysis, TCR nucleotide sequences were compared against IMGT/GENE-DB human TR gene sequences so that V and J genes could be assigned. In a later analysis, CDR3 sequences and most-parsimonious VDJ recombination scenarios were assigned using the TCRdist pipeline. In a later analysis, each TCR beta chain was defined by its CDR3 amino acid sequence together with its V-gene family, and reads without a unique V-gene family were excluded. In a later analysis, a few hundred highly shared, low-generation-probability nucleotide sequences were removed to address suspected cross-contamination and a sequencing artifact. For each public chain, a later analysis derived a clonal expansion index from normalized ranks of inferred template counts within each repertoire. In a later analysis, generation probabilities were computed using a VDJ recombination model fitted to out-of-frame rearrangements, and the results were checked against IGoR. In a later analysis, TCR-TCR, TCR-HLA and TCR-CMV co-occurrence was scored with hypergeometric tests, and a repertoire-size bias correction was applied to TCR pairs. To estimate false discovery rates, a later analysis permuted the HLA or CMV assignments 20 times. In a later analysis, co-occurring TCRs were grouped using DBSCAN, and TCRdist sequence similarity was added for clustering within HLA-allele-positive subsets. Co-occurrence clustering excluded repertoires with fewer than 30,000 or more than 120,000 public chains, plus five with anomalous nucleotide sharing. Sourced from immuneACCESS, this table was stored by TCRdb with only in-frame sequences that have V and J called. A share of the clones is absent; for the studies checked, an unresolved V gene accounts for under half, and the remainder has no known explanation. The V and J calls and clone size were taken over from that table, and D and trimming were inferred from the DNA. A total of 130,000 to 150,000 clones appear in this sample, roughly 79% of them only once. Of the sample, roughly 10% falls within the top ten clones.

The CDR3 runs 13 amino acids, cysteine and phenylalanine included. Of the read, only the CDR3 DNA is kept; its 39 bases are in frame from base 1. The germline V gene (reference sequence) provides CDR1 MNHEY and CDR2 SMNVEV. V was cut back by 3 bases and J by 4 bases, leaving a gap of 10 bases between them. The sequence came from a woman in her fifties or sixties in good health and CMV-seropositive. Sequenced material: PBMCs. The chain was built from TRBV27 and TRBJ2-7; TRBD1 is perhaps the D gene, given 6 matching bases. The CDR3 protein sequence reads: CASSFQDSYEQYF. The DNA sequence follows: TGTGCCAGCAGTTTCCAGGACAGTTACGAGCAGTACTTC.